This TCR beta chain was found in a study of radiotherapy plus CTLA-4 blockade in lung cancer. The wider study: Around 18% of patients responded objectively, and about 32% achieved disease control.

Regarding this clone: Its specificity is not known.

Whole-study results and caveats: TCR clones originating in tumors grew in number in blood after radiotherapy plus ipilimumab. Alongside interferon-beta, early blood T cell clone dynamics were reportedly the best predictor of response.

The CDR3 is made up of 16 amino acids. Losses at the gene ends were 4 bases for V and 7 bases for J; bases not matched to a gene: 8. Per germline, CDR1 KGHSH and CDR2 LQKENI. Clones were sequenced by immunoSEQ multiplex PCR, and TCRdb holds only the in-frame ones, with some missing. The sample lists over 80,000 clones, about four fifths occurring once. In chemo-refractory metastatic non-small-cell lung cancer, patients got ipilimumab CTLA-4 blockade together with focal radiation. This receptor was taken from a human donor with non-small cell lung cancer who had stable disease on radiotherapy plus ipilimumab. The sample consisted of peripheral blood, taken from a patient treated with radiotherapy plus ipilimumab. This chain connects TRBV18 to TRBJ2-1; the match to TRBD1 covers 12 bases. CDR3 DNA sequence: TGTGCCAGCTCACAGCCGGGACAGGGGGCGATGAATGAGCAGTTCTTC. The encoded protein is CASSQPGQGAMNEQFF.